The clone carrying this TCR beta chain was seen a few times. Its specificity is unknown. Alongside a J-beta primer mix, a sample-barcoded 5' primer served in a second PCR lasting roughly 6 to 12 cycles. Each cDNA molecule carried a tag from a template-switch adaptor that contained 12 random nucleotides. In TCRdb, the 5' RACE reads were re-called with MiXCR into one record per CDR3 protein. The repertoire holds about 1.4 million distinct CDR3 sequences, with approximately 59% as singletons. These data come from a study of blood T cells in healthy people across ages. Whole-study findings and limits: TCR beta diversity, measured per million T cells, fell in a roughly linear way with age.

V dropped 4 bases and J dropped 13 bases, with 13 bases sitting between them. The CDR3 has 10 residues. Per germline, CDR1 SQVTM and CDR2 ANQGSEA. Caucasian, healthy and from Russia, the donors were aged between roughly 6 and 95. Each sample gave at least 6 million isolated PBMCs. The sequenced sample consisted of blood. This sequence was found in a man aged 18 to 35 in good health. This chain links TRBV29-1 with TRBJ1-1; no definite D call. The CDR3 region is CSVAGPEGFF. The CDR3 DNA sequence: TGCAGCGTTGCCGGACCTGAGGGTTTCTTT.